The entry that follows covers one TCR beta chain sequence. This record belongs to a study of blood T cell repertoires in COVID-19. For the study at large: Acute and convalescent COVID-19 specimens originated in the United States, Italy and Spain.

V lost 4 bases and J 1 base, leaving 7 bases between the germline ends. Germline CDR1 and CDR2: SGHNT and YENEEA. CDR3 length equals 13 residues. Generated by immunoSEQ multiplex PCR, the TCRdb table keeps only in-frame clones and is missing some. The sample includes 150,000 to 200,000 clones, around 80% seen only once; the top ten take roughly 14%. Sequencing was done on a sample of peripheral blood. This clonotype was obtained from a man aged 25 to 40 with active or convalescent COVID-19. The chain couples TRBV11-3 to TRBJ2-5, with D unresolved. The CDR3 sequence is CASSSPIQETQYF. Here the CDR3 DNA reads TGTGCCAGCAGCTCACCTATCCAAGAGACCCAGTACTTC.